A selection of T cell receptor beta chains follows, all from one sample in a study of beta chain features in type 1 diabetes. TCRdb's copy holds only in-frame clones and misses some; the assay was immunoSEQ multiplex PCR. The sample holds around 500,000 clones, approximately 31% seen once. Sample: naive CD4+ T cells from blood. Source of these receptors: a man in his late teens or twenties in good health. Each CDR3 is given with its conserved first and last residue. D genes are given only for firm matches. Clone size, where shown, is once, few, many, or a class for clones that have expanded.

clone_size	d_call	cdr3_length	v_call	j_call	cdr3_nt	cdr3_aa
NA	NA	13	TRBV29-1	TRBJ1-2	TGCAGCGTTAAAGGCAGGGTAACCGGTGGCTACACCTTC	CSVKGRVTGGYTF
few	NA	15	TRBV7-2	TRBJ2-3	TGTGCCAGCAGCTTAGATCAGGGAGCGACAGATACGCAGTATTTT	CASSLDQGATDTQYF
NA	TRBD2	16	TRBV7-2	TRBJ2-3	TGTGCCAGCTCCTTGACTAGCGGGGGCAACACAGATACGCAGTATTTT	CASSLTSGGNTDTQYF
NA	NA	16	TRBV9	TRBJ2-6	TGTGCCAGCAGCGCCACGGGGGCCTCTGGGGCCAACGTCCTGACTTTC	CASSATGASGANVLTF
few	TRBD1	16	TRBV30	TRBJ1-2	TGTGCCTGGAGTGTACTTGGGACAGGATTTATCTATGGCTACACCTTC	CAWSVLGTGFIYGYTF
few	TRBD2	17	TRBV7-2	TRBJ2-7	TGTGCCAGCAGCGAGGTTAGCGGGAGGGACTTCTTCTACGAGCAGTACTTC	CASSEVSGRDFFYEQYF
NA	NA	15	TRBV10-3	TRBJ2-5	TGTGCCATCAGTGAGTCCAAAGGGCCCCAAGAGACCCAGTACTTC	CAISESKGPQETQYF
few	TRBD2	16	TRBV10-3	TRBJ2-1	TGTGCCATCAATCGGGAACTAGCGGGAGGTGGAAATGAGCAGTTCTTC	CAINRELAGGGNEQFF
few	NA	17	TRBV6-1	TRBJ2-6	TGTGCCAGCAGTGAAGCCCTAAGAGGGTCTGGGGCCAACGTCCTGACTTTC	CASSEALRGSGANVLTF
few	NA	10	TRBV29-1	TRBJ2-1	TGCAGCGGCCTAAGCTATGAGCAGTTCTTC	CSGLSYEQFF
NA	TRBD1	15	TRBV7-3	TRBJ2-7	TGTGCCAGCAGCTTAGTTGGGACAGGGAACTACGAGCAGTACTTC	CASSLVGTGNYEQYF
NA	NA	16	TRBV18	TRBJ2-7	TGTGCCAGCTCACCAAACAATTTGGCGCTCTCCTACGAGCAGTACTTC	CASSPNNLALSYEQYF
few	TRBD1	13	TRBV10-3	TRBJ1-1	TGTGCCATCCGGGGACAGGGGGACACTGAAGCTTTCTTT	CAIRGQGDTEAFF
few	TRBD2	13	TRBV7-2	TRBJ2-3	TGTGCCAGCGGGAGGGCCGGGACAGATACGCAGTATTTT	CASGRAGTDTQYF
NA	NA	13	TRBV7-9	TRBJ2-5	TGTGCCAGCAGCCCCTGGAGGTCGGAGACCCAGTACTTC	CASSPWRSETQYF
few	NA	15	TRBV9	TRBJ2-2	TGTGCCAGCAGCGATTCCGGGACCCCGAGAGGGGAGCTGTTTTTT	CASSDSGTPRGELFF
few	NA	13	TRBV5-4	TRBJ2-1	TGTGCCAGCAGCTTGCTAAAGGGCAATGAGCAGTTCTTC	CASSLLKGNEQFF
NA	NA	17	TRBV12-5	TRBJ2-7	TGTGCTAGTGGTTTGGCACGAGCAAGGCAAGCTAACTACGAGCAGTACTTC	CASGLARARQANYEQYF
NA	NA	15	TRBV18	TRBJ1-5	TGTGCCAGCTCACCGAGATCAGATAGCAATCAGCCCCAGCATTTT	CASSPRSDSNQPQHF
few	TRBD1	16	TRBV15	TRBJ2-3	TGTGCCACCAGCGGCGCCGGGACAGGCGATACAGATACGCAGTATTTT	CATSGAGTGDTDTQYF
few	NA	13	TRBV30	TRBJ2-5	TGTGCCTGGACCCCCCGAGCGGGAGAGACCCAGTACTTC	CAWTPRAGETQYF
NA	NA	16	TRBV6-1	TRBJ2-2	TGTGCCAGCAGTGCTCTAAGGACAGTGGGCACCGGGGAGCTGTTTTTT	CASSALRTVGTGELFF
NA	TRBD2	15	TRBV6-5	TRBJ2-1	TGTGCCAGCAGTTCTCTAGCGGGAGGCTACAATGAGCAGTTCTTC	CASSSLAGGYNEQFF
NA	NA	14	TRBV7-7	TRBJ2-3	TGTGCCAGCAGCCGAGCGGGTTCAACAGATACGCAGTATTTT	CASSRAGSTDTQYF
NA	NA	12	TRBV6-5	TRBJ2-5	TGTGCCAGCTTTAACCACCAAGAGACCCAGTACTTC	CASFNHQETQYF
few	NA	16	TRBV25-1	TRBJ2-1	TGTGCCAGCAGTGCCTATACCGGGAGTCTCGACAATGAGCAGTTCTTC	CASSAYTGSLDNEQFF
few	TRBD1	19	TRBV5-1	TRBJ2-7	TGCGCCAGCAGCCGCTCCCCTGTGGTGCCGGGACAGGGTTCCTACGAGCAGTACTTC	CASSRSPVVPGQGSYEQYF